The 4 T cell receptor beta chains presented below share a single source sample, sequenced in a study of identical twins. TCRdb re-called the 5' RACE reads through MiXCR, storing one row per CDR3 protein. The data hold 450,000 or so distinct CDR3 sequences, with 24% observed a single time. The data were also submitted as part of a second study, on T cells expressing NK-cell markers.

Sequenced material: CD4+ T cells sorted from blood. The receptors stem from a young woman in good health.

Concerning this clonotype itself: Because the CDR3 is missing its conserved closing phenylalanine or tryptophan, this is likely a read error. The chain employs TRBV12-3 or TRBV12-4 and TRBJ2-1; weak D call: TRBD2 (5 bases). The CDR3 has 13 residues. The germline V and J ends were trimmed by 3 bases and 3 bases, with 6 bases remaining between them. The CDR3 coding sequence is TGTGCCAGCAGTTTCGGGAACTACAATGAGCAGTTCCTC. Amino acid sequence: CASSFGNYNEQFL.

This clonotype was counted only a few times. The chain recombines TRBV7-2 with TRBJ2-3, with a weak D call TRBD1 (5 bases). The CDR3 extends over 15 amino acids. Per germline, CDR1 SGHTA and CDR2 FQGNSA. Trimming pared 2 bases from V and 5 bases from J, leaving 14 bases between. CDR3 region: CASSLQGPRRDTQYF. The DNA for the CDR3 is TGTGCCAGCAGCTTACAGGGCCCGAGGAGAGATACGCAGTATTTT.

The CDR3 sequence: CASSLNQGVTQYF. The CDR3 region has the DNA TGCGCCAGCAGCTTAAATCAGGGGGTTACGCAGTATTTT. The chain has TRBV5-1 and TRBJ2-3, with TRBD1 matching 7 bases. V was clipped by 2 bases and J by 8 bases; unmatched bases: 5. The CDR3 is made up of 13 amino acids. Looked up from germline, CDR1 is SGHRS and CDR2 is YFSETQ.

The V and J genes are TRBV10-3 and TRBJ2-5; 9 nucleotides line up with TRBD1. The CDR3 spans 14 residues. J gave up 4 bases and V 6 bases, and 6 bases lay outside the gene matches. CDR1 is ENHRY and CDR2 is SYGVKD in the germline V gene. CDR3 region: CAIRDRGTAETQYF. The DNA for the CDR3 is TGTGCCATCAGGGACAGGGGTACTGCAGAGACCCAGTACTTC.